This TCR beta chain comes out of a study of PD-1 blockade in classical Hodgkin lymphoma. J gave up 2 bases and V 6 bases, and 2 bases lay outside the gene matches. The CDR3 extends over 14 amino acids. The germline V gene encodes CDR1 PRHDT and CDR2 FYEKMQ (reference sequence). Brentuximab vedotin exposure varied among the patients, all of whom had relapsed after autologous stem cell transplantation. Patients had relapsed/refractory classical Hodgkin lymphoma with complete response, partial response or progressive disease as best response. A word on this clone: Its antigen is currently unknown.

Whole-study results and caveats: Baseline diversity resembling that of newly diagnosed patients was seen in complete responders.

Generated by immunoSEQ multiplex PCR, the TCRdb table keeps only in-frame clones and is missing some. The table has roughly 50,000 clones, 81% seen once; the top ten hold roughly 16%. This TCR was recovered from a human donor with classical Hodgkin lymphoma. The chain has TRBV13 and TRBJ2-2, with 8 bases fitting TRBD1. This specimen consisted of peripheral blood mononuclear cells (PBMCs), obtained at baseline. For the CDR3, the DNA is TGTGCCAGCAGGACAGGGGTTAACACCGGGGAGCTGTTTTTT. It specifies CASRTGVNTGELFF.